This is a list of T cell receptor beta chains from one sample in a study of shared clonotypes between healthy human individuals. Assay: immunoSEQ multiplex PCR; the TCRdb copy retains only in-frame clones and omits some. The data contain approximately 500,000 clones, 70% to 85% of them singletons. The sequenced sample was PBMCs. These receptor sequences come from a woman in her 40s in good health. Some clones in this sample may be carry-over from other donors' samples. CDR3s include the opening cysteine and the closing phenylalanine or tryptophan. A D gene is named only where the DNA matches it firmly. Clone sizes are given selectively: once, few, many, or a class where the clone is expanded.

j_gene,v_gene,abundance,d_gene,CDR3aa,CDR3nt
TRBJ2-6,TRBV19,few,NA,CASSIGSAGANVLTF,TGTGCCAGTAGTATAGGGTCCGCTGGGGCCAACGTCCTGACTTTC
TRBJ2-1,TRBV10-1,once,TRBD2,CASSDLAGGLGEQFF,TGCGCCAGCAGTGACCTAGCGGGAGGACTTGGTGAGCAGTTCTTC
TRBJ2-7,TRBV4-2,NA,TRBD2,CASSRGLAGDEQYF,TGTGCCAGCAGCCGCGGACTAGCGGGAGACGAGCAGTACTTC
TRBJ2-5,TRBV6-5,NA,NA,CASSYPGMETQYF,TGTGCCAGCAGTTATCCAGGGATGGAGACCCAGTACTTC
TRBJ1-4,TRBV9,few,TRBD1,CASSVGTGREKLFF,TGTGCCAGCAGCGTAGGGACAGGGAGGGAAAAACTGTTTTTT
TRBJ2-5,TRBV5-4,NA,NA,CASSPGRDGHQETQYF,TGTGCCAGCAGCCCTGGAAGGGATGGCCACCAAGAGACCCAGTACTTC
TRBJ1-5,TRBV10-1,few,NA,CASSSSYNQPQHF,TGCGCCAGCAGTTCATCGTACAATCAGCCTCAGCATTTT
TRBJ2-1,TRBV6-5,many,NA,CASRPQGRDEQFF,TGTGCCAGCAGACCACAGGGGAGGGATGAGCAGTTCTTC
TRBJ2-3,TRBV28,NA,TRBD2,CASSLLAGNTDTQYF,TGTGCCAGCAGTTTGCTAGCGGGGAACACAGATACGCAGTATTTT
TRBJ2-6,TRBV25-1,few,NA,CASSAGANVLTF,TGTGCCAGCAGTGCTGGGGCCAACGTCCTGACTTTC
TRBJ2-3,TRBV10-2,NA,NA,CASKGGTSTDTQYF,TGCGCCAGCAAAGGCGGGACTAGCACAGATACGCAGTATTTT
TRBJ1-3,TRBV4-1,NA,NA,CASSQQDSLPGNTIYF,TGCGCCAGCAGCCAGCAAGACAGCTTACCTGGAAACACCATATATTTT
TRBJ2-1,TRBV19,NA,NA,CASSIDRGGGSSYNEQFF,TGTGCCAGTAGTATAGATAGGGGGGGAGGGAGCTCCTACAATGAGCAGTTCTTC
TRBJ2-1,TRBV12-5,NA,TRBD2,CASGFQAGASNEQFF,TGTGCTAGTGGTTTTCAAGCGGGAGCATCGAATGAGCAGTTCTTC
TRBJ2-7,TRBV25-1,NA,NA,CASSRQGAYEQYF,TGTGCCAGCAGTCGTCAGGGAGCTTACGAGCAGTACTTC
TRBJ2-7,TRBV2,NA,TRBD2,CASSELAGVEYF,TGTGCCAGCAGTGAACTAGCGGGAGTTGAGTACTTC
TRBJ2-5,TRBV5-1,NA,TRBD1,CASSPIRGRETQYF,TGCGCCAGCAGCCCTATCAGGGGGCGGGAGACCCAGTACTTC
TRBJ1-3,TRBV18,once,NA,CASSPGVGNTIYF,TGTGCCAGCTCACCAGGGGTTGGAAACACCATATATTTT
TRBJ1-1,TRBV30,NA,NA,CAFLQGGNTEAFF,TGTGCCTTCTTACAGGGAGGGAACACTGAAGCTTTCTTT
TRBJ2-3,TRBV4-1,NA,TRBD2,CASSQDLTRGVGGADTQYF,TGCGCCAGCAGCCAAGATCTGACCCGAGGCGTCGGGGGGGCAGATACGCAGTATTTT
TRBJ1-2,TRBV7-3,NA,NA,CASSPTREGGYTF,TGTGCCAGCAGCCCGACAAGGGAGGGTGGCTACACCTTC
TRBJ2-7,TRBV19,NA,TRBD2,CASRLEGGLSYEQYF,TGTGCCAGTCGCCTGGAGGGAGGGCTATCCTACGAGCAGTACTTC
TRBJ2-5,TRBV2,NA,NA,CASRVTGAGTQYF,TGTGCCAGCAGAGTTACTGGAGCGGGGACCCAGTACTTC
TRBJ2-1,TRBV7-3,NA,TRBD2,CASSSSRGGGPGNEQFF,TGTGCCAGCAGCTCCTCCCGGGGGGGAGGGCCGGGAAATGAGCAGTTCTTC
TRBJ2-7,TRBV5-1,few,TRBD2,CASKTYRGRGGDEQYF,TGCGCCAGCAAAACTTATCGCGGGCGGGGGGGCGACGAGCAGTACTTC
TRBJ2-2,TRBV11-2,NA,NA,CASSLTDTGGGELFF,TGTGCCAGCAGCTTAACGGACACCGGGGGCGGGGAGCTGTTTTTT
TRBJ1-4,TRBV28,NA,NA,CASSFVEKLFF,TGTGCCAGCAGTTTTGTTGAAAAACTGTTTTTT